What follows describes a single T cell receptor beta chain. The antigen is not known. The entry originates in a study of T cell repertoires in cytomegalovirus infection. Whole-study results and caveats: What dominated the ex vivo response were HLA-C-restricted CMV-specific TCR beta clonotypes.

Trimming at V came to 6 bases and at J to 6 bases, leaving 4 bases not matched to a gene. The CDR3 is 13 residues long. Germline loops: CDR1 DFQATT, CDR2 SNEGSKA (reference sequence). TCRdb processed the reads anew with MiXCR; each CDR3 protein has one entry. The table includes 200,000 or so distinct CDR3 sequences, around 20% detected once. The rearrangement uses TRBV20-1 and TRBJ2-2, with 10 positions matching TRBD2. The specimen sequenced was PBMCs. This receptor was taken from a human donor in good health (CMV status not recorded). Some clones in this sample may be carry-over from other donors' samples. The CDR3 bases are TGCAGTGCCTCAGCGGGGGGGGCCGGGGAGCTGTTTTTT. Its translation is CSASAGGAGELFF.